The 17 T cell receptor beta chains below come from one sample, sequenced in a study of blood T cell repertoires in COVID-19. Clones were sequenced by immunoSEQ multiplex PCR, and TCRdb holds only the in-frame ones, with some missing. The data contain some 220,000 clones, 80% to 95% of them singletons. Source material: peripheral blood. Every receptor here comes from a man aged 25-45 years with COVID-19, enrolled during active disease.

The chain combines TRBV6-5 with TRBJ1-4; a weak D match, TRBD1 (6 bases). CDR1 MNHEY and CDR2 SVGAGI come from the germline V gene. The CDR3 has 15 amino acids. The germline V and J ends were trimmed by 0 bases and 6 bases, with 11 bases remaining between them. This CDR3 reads CASSYSLQGYEKLFF. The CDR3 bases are TGTGCCAGCAGTTACTCGTTACAGGGTTATGAAAAACTGTTTTTT.

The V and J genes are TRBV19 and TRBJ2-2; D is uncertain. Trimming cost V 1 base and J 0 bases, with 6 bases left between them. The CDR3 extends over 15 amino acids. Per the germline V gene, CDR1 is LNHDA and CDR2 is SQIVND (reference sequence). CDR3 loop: CASSIVASNTGELFF. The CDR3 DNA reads TGTGCCAGTAGTATAGTAGCATCGAACACCGGGGAGCTGTTTTTT.

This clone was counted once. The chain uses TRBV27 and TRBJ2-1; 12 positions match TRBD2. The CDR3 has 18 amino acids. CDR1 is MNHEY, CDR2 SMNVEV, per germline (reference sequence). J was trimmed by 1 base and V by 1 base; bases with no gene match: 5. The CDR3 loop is CASSLFVTSGGSYNEQFF. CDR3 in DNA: TGTGCCAGCAGTTTATTTGTGACTAGCGGGGGATCCTACAATGAGCAGTTCTTC.

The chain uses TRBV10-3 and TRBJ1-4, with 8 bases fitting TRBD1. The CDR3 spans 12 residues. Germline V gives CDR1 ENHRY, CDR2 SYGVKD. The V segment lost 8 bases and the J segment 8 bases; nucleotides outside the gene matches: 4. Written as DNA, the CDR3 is TGTGCCATCGGACAGGGAGAGGAAAAACTGTTTTTT. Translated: CAIGQGEEKLFF.

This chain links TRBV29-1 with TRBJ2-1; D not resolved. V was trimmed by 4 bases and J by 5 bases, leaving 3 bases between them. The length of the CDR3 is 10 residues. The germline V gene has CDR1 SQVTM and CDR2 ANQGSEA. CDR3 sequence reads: CSVGHNEQFF. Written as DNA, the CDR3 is TGCAGCGTTGGGCACAATGAGCAGTTCTTC.

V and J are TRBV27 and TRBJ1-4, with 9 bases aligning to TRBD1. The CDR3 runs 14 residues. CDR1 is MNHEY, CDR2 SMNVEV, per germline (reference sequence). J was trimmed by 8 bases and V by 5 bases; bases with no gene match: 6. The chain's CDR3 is CASSGNRGREKLFF. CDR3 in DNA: TGTGCCAGCAGTGGCAACAGGGGGCGAGAAAAACTGTTTTTT.

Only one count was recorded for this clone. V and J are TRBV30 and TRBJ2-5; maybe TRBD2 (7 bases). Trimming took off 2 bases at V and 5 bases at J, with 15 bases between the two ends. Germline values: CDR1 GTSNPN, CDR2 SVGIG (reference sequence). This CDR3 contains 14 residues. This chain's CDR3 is CAWSRPGGQETQYF. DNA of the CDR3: TGTGCCTGGAGTCGTCCGGGGGGCCAGGAGACCCAGTACTTC.

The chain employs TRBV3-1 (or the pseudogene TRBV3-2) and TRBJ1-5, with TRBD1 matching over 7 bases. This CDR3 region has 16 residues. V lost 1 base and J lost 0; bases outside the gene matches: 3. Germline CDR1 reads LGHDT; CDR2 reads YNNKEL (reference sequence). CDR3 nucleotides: TGTGCCAGCAGCCAAGGGACAGGTGATAGCAATCAGCCCCAGCATTTT. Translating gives CASSQGTGDSNQPQHF.

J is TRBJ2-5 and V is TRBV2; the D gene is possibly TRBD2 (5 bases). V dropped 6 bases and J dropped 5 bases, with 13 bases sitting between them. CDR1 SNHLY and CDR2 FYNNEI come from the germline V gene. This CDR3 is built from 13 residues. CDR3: CASRGTSVETQYF. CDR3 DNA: TGTGCCAGCAGGGGTACTAGTGTGGAGACCCAGTACTTC.

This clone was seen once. CDR3 in amino acids: CSAAGRGYTF. Written as DNA, the CDR3 is TGCAGTGCGGCAGGGCGCGGCTACACCTTC. This chain joins TRBV20-1 and TRBJ1-2; D perhaps matches TRBD1 (5 bases). The CDR3 has 10 amino acids. Trimming took 6 bases from V and 8 from J, leaving 10 bases between them. Germline CDR1 and CDR2: DFQATT and SNEGSKA (reference sequence).

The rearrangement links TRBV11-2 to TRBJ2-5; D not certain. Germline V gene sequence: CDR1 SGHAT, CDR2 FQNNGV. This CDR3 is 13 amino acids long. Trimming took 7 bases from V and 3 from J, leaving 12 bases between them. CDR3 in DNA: TGTGCCAGCACCGGGTCTGGCAAAGAGACCCAGTACTTC. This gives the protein CASTGSGKETQYF.

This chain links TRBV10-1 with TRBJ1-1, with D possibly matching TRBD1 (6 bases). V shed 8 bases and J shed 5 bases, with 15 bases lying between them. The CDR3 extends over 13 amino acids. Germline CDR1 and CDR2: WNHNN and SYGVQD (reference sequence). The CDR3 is CASSEQGSTEAFF. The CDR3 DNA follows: TGCGCCAGCTCTGAACAGGGCAGTACTGAAGCTTTCTTT.

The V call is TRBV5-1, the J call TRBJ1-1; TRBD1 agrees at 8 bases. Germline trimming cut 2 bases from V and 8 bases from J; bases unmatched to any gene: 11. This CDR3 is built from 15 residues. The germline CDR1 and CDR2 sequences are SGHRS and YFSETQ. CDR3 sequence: CASSLTGGRKIEAFF. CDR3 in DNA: TGCGCCAGCAGCTTAACAGGGGGGAGGAAAATCGAAGCTTTCTTT.

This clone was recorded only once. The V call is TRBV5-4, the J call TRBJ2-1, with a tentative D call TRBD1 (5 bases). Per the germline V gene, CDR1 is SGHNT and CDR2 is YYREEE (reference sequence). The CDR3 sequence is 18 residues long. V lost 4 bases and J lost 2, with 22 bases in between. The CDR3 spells CASSQKGLGAKTYNEQFF. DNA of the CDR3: TGTGCCAGCAGCCAAAAGGGGCTGGGCGCCAAAACCTACAATGAGCAGTTCTTC.

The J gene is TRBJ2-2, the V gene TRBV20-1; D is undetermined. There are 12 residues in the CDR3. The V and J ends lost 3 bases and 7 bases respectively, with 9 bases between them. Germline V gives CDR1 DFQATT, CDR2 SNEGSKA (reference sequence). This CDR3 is CSASSAFGELFF. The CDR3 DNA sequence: TGCAGTGCTAGTTCAGCGTTCGGGGAGCTGTTTTTT.

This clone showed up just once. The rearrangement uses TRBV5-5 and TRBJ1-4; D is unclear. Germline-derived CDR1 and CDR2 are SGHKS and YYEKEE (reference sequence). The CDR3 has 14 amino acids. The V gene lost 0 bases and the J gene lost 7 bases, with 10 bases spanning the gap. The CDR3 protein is CASSLGEAGEKLFF. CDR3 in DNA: TGTGCCAGCAGCTTGGGGGAGGCGGGTGAAAAACTGTTTTTT.

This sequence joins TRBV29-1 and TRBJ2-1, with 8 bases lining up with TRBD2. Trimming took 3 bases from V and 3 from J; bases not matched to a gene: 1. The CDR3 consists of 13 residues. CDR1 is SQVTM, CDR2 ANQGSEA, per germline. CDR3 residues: CSVDRGGYNEQFF. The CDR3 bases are TGCAGCGTTGATCGGGGGGGCTACAATGAGCAGTTCTTC.